The source of this TCR beta chain is a study of vaccination and CD4 T cells after COVID-19. Cultured CD4+ T-cell DNA underwent Oncomine TCR Beta short-read sequencing. Each CDR3 protein is one row after TCRdb ran MiXCR on the PCR reads. The data contain around 13,000 distinct CDR3 sequences, roughly 20% of them singletons. The CDR3 runs 14 residues. Germline V gene data show CDR1 as LNHNV and CDR2 as YYDKDF (reference sequence). V was clipped by 4 bases and J by 8 bases; unmatched bases: 5. Treatment reported: approximately nine-day PBMC culture with coronavirus spike peptide pools or control peptides (ViraFEST assay). Peptide-pool expansion of antigen-specific T cells preceded TCR sequencing in ViraFEST. This clonotype was seen a few times. The antigen is undetermined.

This TCR came from a human donor with COVID-19. Sequencing used cultured CD4+ T cells from blood. The genes are TRBV15 and TRBJ1-4, with TRBD1 matching 9 bases. Here the CDR3 DNA reads TGTGCCACCAGCACTCGGGACAGGGAGGAAAAACTGTTTTTT. Translated: CATSTRDREEKLFF. Filled out from reference TRBV15 and TRBJ1-4, the complete variable domain reads DAMVIQNPRYQVTQFGKPVTLSCSQTLNHNVMYWYQQKSSQAPKLLFHYYDKDFNNEADTPDNFQSRRPNTSFCFLDIRSPGLGDTAMYLCATSTRDREEKLFFGSGTQLSVL.